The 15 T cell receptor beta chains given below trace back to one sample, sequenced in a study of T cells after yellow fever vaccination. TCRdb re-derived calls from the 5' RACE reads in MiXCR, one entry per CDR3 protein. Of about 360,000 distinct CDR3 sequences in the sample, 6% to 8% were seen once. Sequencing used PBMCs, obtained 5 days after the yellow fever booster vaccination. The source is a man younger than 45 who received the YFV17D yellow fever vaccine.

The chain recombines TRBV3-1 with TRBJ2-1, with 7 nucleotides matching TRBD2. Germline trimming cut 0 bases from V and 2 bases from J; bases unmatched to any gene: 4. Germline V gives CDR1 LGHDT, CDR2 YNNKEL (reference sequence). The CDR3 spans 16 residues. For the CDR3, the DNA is TGTGCCAGCAGCCAAGATCGGCTAGCGGCCTACAATGAGCAGTTCTTC. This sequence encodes CASSQDRLAAYNEQFF.

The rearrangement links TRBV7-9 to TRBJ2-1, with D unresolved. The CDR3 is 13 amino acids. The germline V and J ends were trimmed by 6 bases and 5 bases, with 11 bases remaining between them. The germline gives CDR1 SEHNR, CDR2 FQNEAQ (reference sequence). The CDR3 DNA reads TGTGCCAGCAGTTACGACCCAAACAATGAGCAGTTCTTC. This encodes CASSYDPNNEQFF.

CDR3 protein: CATRQMNTGELFF. CDR3 sequence (DNA): TGTGCCACCAGGCAGATGAACACCGGGGAGCTGTTTTTT. V and J are TRBV24-1 and TRBJ2-2; no definite D call. The CDR3 runs to 13 residues. The V gene lost 7 bases and the J gene lost 1 base, with 6 bases spanning the gap. Germline V gene sequence: CDR1 KGHDR, CDR2 SFDVKD.

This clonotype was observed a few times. In DNA form, the CDR3 reads TGTGCCAGCTGGAGGGCAAAGAGCCCCTACACCTTC. Amino acid sequence: CASWRAKSPYTF. The gene calls are TRBV6-6 and TRBJ1-2; D not certain. The length of the CDR3 is 12 residues. Trimming stripped 8 bases from V and 10 bases from J, with 17 bases between. CDR1 and CDR2 (germline): MNHNY, SVGAGI (reference sequence).

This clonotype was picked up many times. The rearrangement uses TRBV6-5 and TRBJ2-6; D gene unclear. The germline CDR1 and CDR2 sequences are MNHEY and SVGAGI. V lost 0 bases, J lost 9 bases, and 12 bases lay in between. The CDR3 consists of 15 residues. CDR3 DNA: TGTGCCAGCAGTTACTCCTCGGACGGTTTCAACGTCCTGACTTTC. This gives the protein CASSYSSDGFNVLTF.

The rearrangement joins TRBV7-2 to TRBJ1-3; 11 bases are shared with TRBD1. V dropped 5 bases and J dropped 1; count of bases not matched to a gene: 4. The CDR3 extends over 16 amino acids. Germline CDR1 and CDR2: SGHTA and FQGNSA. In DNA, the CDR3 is TGTGCCAGCAGCCGCGGACAGGGGGCTTCTGGAAACACCATATATTTT. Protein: CASSRGQGASGNTIYF.

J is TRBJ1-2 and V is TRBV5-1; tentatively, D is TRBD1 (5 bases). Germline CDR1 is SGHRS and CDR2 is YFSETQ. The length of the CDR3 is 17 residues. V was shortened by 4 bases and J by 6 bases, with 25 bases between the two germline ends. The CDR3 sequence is CASSATVTGAIVDGYTF. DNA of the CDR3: TGCGCCAGCAGCGCAACAGTAACAGGTGCAATTGTTGATGGCTACACCTTC.

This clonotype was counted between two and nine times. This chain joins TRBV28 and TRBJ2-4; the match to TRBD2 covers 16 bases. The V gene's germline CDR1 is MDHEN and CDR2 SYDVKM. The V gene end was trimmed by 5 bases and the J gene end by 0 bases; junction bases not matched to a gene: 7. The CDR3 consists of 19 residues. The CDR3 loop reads CASSPGGLAGGQAKNIQYF. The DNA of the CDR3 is TGTGCCAGCAGTCCCGGGGGACTAGCGGGAGGGCAAGCCAAAAACATTCAGTACTTC.

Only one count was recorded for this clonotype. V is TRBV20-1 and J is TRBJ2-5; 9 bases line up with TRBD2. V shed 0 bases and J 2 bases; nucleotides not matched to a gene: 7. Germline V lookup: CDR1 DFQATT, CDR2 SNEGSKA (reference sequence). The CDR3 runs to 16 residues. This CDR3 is CSARDLLAGPQETQYF. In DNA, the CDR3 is TGCAGTGCTAGAGATCTCCTAGCGGGGCCTCAAGAGACCCAGTACTTC.

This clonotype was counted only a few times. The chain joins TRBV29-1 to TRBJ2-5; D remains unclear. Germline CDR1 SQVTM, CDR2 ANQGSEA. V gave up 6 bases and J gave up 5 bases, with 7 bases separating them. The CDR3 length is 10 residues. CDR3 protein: CSVRSETQYF. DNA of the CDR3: TGCAGCGTCCGCTCGGAGACCCAGTACTTC.

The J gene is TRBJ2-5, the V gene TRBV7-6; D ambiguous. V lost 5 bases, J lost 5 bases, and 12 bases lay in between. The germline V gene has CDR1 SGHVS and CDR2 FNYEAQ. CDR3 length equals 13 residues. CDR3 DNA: TGTGCCAGCAGCCTACAGCCTCGGGAGACCCAGTACTTC. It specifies CASSLQPRETQYF.

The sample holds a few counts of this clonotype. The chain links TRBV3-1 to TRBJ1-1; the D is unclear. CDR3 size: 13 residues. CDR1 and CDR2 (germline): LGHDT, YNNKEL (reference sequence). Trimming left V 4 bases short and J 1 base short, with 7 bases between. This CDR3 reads CASSPWGNTEAFF. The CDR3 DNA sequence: TGTGCCAGCAGCCCGTGGGGGAACACTGAAGCTTTCTTT.

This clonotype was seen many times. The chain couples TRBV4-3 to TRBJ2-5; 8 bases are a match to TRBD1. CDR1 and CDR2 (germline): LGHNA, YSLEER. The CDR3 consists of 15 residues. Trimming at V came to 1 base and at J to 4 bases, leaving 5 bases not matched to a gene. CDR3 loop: CASSQGIDRGETQYF. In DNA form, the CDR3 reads TGCGCCAGCAGCCAAGGGATTGACAGGGGAGAGACCCAGTACTTC.

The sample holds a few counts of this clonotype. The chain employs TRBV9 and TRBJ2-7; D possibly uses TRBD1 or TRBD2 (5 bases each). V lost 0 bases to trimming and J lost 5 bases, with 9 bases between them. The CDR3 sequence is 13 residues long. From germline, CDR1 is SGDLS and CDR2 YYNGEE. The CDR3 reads CASSVEWGNEQYF. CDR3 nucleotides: TGTGCCAGCAGCGTAGAATGGGGGAACGAGCAGTACTTC. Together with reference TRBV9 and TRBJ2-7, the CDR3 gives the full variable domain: DSGVTQTPKHLITATGQRVTLRCSPRSGDLSVYWYQQSLDQGLQFLIQYYNGEERAKGNILERFSAQQFPDLHSELNLSSLELGDSALYFCASSVEWGNEQYFGPGTRLTVT.

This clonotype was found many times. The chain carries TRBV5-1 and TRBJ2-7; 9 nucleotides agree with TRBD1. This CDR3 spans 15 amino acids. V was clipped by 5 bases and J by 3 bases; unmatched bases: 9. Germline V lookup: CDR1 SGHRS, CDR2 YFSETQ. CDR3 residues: CASRGRTGVCYEQYF. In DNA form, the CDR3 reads TGCGCCAGCAGAGGGAGGACAGGGGTTTGCTACGAGCAGTACTTC.